This T cell receptor (beta chain) is from a study of T cell changes during pregnancy in multiple sclerosis (dated by TCRdb to 2018 to 2020). The study in broad terms: Changes in the T cell repertoire over the course of pregnancy were examined in this study in women with multiple sclerosis.

Libraries came from the immunoSEQ multiplex PCR assay. TCRdb holds this immuneACCESS table with in-frame rearrangements only. Some clones are missing; in checked studies, unresolved V genes explain under half, and the rest has no known cause. The sample contains 20,000 to 30,000 clones, about nine tenths of them found a single time. The ten largest clones take up under 10% of the sample. For this clone: It has no known antigen specificity. Base-call qualities are not available, and no considerably larger clone is one nucleotide away.

From a lookup of the germline V gene, CDR1 and CDR2 are SGHAT and FQNNGV. V is shortened by 5 bases, J by 1 base, and the region joining them spans 14 bases. The CDR3, from cysteine to phenylalanine, totals 15 residues. Just the 45-base CDR3 DNA is kept, in frame starting at base 1. The V and J segments used are TRBV11-2 and TRBJ1-1, and TRBD1 may be the D gene, going by 6 matching bases. The source material was CD8+ T cells from peripheral blood mononuclear cells, sampled in the third trimester of pregnancy. The clonotype comes from a female donor in good health, enrolled as a control in a pregnancy study. CDR3 region: CASSPMGGANTEAFF. The DNA sequence is given as TGTGCCAGCAGCCCTATGGGGGGGGCGAACACTGAAGCTTTCTTT.